This T cell receptor (beta chain) was captured in a study of blood T cell repertoires in COVID-19. Study information: T cells, B-cell-depleted T cells, or PBMCs supplied cDNA or gDNA.

Repertoires were generated with immunoSEQ multiplex PCR, while TCRdb's copy carries only in-frame clones and drops some. The sample lists about 480,000 clones, 89% occurring once. A Seattle source enrolled patients during active infection and followed them longitudinally. In germline, CDR1 is MNHNS, CDR2 SASEGT. V was shortened by 0 bases and J by 5 bases, with 8 bases between the two germline ends. The CDR3 covers 14 residues. This TCR came from a man aged 18 to 29 with COVID-19, enrolled during active disease. Specimen: peripheral blood. This chain links TRBV6-1 with TRBJ2-1; D may be TRBD2 (7 bases). DNA for the CDR3: TGTGCCAGCAGTGAAGCGGGGGGGCACAATGAGCAGTTCTTC. Translation gives CASSEAGGHNEQFF.